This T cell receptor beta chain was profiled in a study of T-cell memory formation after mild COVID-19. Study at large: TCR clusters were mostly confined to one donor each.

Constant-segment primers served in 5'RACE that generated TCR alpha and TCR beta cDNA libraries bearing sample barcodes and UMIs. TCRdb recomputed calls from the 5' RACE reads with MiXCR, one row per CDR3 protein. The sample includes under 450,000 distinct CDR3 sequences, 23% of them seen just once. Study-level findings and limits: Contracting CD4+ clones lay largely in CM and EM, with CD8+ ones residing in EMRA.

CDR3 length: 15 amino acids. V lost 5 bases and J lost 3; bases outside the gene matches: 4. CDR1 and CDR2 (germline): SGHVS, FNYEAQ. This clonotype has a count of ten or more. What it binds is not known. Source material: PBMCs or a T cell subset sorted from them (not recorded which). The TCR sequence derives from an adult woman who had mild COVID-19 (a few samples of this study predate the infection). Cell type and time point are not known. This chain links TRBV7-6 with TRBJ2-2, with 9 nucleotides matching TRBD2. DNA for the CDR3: TGTGCCAGCAGCAGTAGCGGGGGCTACACCGGGGAGCTGTTTTTT. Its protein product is CASSSSGGYTGELFF.